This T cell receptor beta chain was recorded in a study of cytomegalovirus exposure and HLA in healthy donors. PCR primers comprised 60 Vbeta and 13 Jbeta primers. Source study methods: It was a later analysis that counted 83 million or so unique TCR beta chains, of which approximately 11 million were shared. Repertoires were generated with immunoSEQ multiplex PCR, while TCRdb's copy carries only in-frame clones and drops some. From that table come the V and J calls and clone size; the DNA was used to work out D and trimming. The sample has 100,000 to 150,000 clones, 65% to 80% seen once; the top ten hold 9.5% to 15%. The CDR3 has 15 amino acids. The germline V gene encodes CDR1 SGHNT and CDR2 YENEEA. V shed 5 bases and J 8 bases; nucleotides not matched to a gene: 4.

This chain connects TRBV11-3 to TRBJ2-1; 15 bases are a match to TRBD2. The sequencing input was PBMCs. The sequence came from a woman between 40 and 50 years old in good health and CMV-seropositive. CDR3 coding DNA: TGTGCCAGCAGCAGGACTAGCGGGAGGGCCGATGAGCAGTTCTTC. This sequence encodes CASSRTSGRADEQFF.